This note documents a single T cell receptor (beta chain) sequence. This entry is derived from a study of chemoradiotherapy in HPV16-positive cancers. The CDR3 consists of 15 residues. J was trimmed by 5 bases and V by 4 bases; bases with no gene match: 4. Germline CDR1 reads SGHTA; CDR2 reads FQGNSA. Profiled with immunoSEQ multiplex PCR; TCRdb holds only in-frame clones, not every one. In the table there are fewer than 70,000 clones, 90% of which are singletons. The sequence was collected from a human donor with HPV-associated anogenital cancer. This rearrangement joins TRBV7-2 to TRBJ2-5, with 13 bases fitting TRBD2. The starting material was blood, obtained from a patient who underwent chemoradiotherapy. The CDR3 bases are TGTGCCAGCAGCTGGACTAGCGGGAGTAGGGAGACCCAGTACTTC. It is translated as CASSWTSGSRETQYF.